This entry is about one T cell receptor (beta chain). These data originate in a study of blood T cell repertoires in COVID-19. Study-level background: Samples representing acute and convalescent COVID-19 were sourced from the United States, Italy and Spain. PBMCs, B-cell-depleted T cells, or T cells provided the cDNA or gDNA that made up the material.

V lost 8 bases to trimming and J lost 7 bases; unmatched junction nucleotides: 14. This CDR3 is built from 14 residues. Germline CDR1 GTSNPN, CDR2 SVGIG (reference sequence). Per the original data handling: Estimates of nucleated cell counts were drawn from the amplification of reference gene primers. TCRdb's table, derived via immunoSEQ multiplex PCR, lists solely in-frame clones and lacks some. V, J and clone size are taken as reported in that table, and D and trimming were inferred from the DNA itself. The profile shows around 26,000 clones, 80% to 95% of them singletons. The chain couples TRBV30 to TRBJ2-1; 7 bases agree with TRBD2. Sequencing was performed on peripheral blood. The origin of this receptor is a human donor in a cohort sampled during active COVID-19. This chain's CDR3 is CAGIAGPGLNEQFF. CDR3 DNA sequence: TGTGCCGGGATAGCGGGCCCCGGTCTAAATGAGCAGTTCTTC.